A selection of T cell receptor beta chains follows, all from one sample in a study of T cell responses to AZD1222 COVID-19 vaccine. The repertoire was sequenced with immunoSEQ multiplex PCR; TCRdb's copy has only in-frame clones and lacks some. The sample gives approximately 90,000 clones, 86% of which show up once; approximately 7% is in the top ten. Sequences were derived from peripheral blood, sampled on day 0 of AZD1222 vaccination. These TCRs come from an adult in good health. Each CDR3 is given without its conserved first and last residue. Fields, in order: CDR3 protein, J gene, V gene.

ASSGFGGGSQETQY TRBJ2-5 TRBV2
ASTEGGGQTDTQY TRBJ2-3 TRBV6-5
ASRGSVGAF TRBJ1-1 TRBV2
ASSEPRGLDAF TRBJ1-1 TRBV6-1
ASSFQSGTDTQY TRBJ2-3 TRBV28
ASSPGTSTDTQY TRBJ2-3 TRBV4-2
ASSAPSRRRWRDTDTQY TRBJ2-3 TRBV10-1
ASNFPHTHNSNQPQH TRBJ1-5 TRBV5-4
ASSMLERSTDTQY TRBJ2-3 TRBV7-9
ASSIDSGRAPDTQY TRBJ2-3 TRBV19